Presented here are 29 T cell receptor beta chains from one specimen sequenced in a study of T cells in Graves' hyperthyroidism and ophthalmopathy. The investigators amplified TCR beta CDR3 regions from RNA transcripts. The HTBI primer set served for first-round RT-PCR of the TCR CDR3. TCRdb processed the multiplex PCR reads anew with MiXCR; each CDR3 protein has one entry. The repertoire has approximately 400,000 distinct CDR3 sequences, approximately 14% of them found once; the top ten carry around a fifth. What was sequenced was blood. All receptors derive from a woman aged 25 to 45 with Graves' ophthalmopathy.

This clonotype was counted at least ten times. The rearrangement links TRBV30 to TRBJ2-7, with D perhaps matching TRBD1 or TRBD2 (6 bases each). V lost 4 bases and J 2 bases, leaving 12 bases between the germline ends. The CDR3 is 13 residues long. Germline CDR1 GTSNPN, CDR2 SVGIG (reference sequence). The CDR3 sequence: CAWNLGGPYEQYF. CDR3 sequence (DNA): TGTGCCTGGAATTTGGGGGGCCCCTACGAGCAGTACTTC.

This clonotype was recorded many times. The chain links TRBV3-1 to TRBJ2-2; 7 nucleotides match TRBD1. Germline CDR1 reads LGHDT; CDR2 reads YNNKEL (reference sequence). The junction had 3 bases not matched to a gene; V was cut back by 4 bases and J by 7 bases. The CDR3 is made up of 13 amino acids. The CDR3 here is CASSLRGRGELFF. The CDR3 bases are TGTGCCAGCAGCCTTAGGGGGCGCGGGGAGCTGTTTTTT.

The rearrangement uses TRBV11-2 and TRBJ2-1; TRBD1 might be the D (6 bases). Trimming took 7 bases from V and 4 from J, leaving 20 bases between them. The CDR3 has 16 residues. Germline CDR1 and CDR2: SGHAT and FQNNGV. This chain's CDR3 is CASTQTGTPRYNEQFF. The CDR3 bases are TGTGCCAGCACTCAAACAGGGACCCCCAGGTACAATGAGCAGTTCTTC.

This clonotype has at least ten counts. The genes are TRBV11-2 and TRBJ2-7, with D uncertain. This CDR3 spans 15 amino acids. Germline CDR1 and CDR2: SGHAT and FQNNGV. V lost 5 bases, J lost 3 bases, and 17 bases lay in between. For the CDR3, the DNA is TGTGCCAGCAGCCAGTTTAAAGGCCGCAACTACGAGCAGTACTTC. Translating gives CASSQFKGRNYEQYF.

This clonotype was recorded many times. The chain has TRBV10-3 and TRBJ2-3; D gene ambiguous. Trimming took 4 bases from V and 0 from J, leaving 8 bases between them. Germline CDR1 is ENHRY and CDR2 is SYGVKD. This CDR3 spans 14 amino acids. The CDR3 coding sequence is TGTGCCATCAGTGGAGGCTCTAGCACAGATACGCAGTATTTT. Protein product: CAISGGSSTDTQYF.

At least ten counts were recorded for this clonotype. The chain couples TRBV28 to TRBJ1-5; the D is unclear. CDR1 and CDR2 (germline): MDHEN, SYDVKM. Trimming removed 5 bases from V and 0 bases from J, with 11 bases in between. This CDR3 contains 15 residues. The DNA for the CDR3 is TGTGCCAGCAGTAGCCTTGGCAATAGCAATCAGCCCCAGCATTTT. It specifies CASSSLGNSNQPQHF.

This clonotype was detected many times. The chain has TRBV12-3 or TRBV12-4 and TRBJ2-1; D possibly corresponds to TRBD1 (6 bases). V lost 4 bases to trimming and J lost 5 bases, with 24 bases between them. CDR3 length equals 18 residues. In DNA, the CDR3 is TGTGCCAGCAGTTGGGAGCCCCACCGGGACATGACCAACAATGAGCAGTTCTTC. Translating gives CASSWEPHRDMTNNEQFF.

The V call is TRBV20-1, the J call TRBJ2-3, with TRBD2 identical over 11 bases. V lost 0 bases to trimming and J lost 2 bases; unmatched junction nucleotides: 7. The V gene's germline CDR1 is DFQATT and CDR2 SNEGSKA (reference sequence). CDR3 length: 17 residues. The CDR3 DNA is TGCAGTGCTAGAGATCATCTAGCGGGGGGTCCCACAGATACGCAGTATTTT. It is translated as CSARDHLAGGPTDTQYF.

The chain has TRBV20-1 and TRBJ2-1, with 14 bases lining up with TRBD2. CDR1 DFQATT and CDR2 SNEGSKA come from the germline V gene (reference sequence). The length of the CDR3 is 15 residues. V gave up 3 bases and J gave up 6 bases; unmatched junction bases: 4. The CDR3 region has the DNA TGCAGTGCTAGGAGACTAGCGGGGGGGCGCAATGAGCAGTTCTTC. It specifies CSARRLAGGRNEQFF.

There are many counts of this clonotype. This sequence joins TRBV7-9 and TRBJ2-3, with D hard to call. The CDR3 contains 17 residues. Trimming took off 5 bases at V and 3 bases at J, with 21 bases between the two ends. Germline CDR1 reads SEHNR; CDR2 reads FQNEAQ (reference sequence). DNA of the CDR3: TGTGCCAGCAGCCCTCGGACGGCAGCCGCTTCAACAGATACGCAGTATTTT. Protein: CASSPRTAAASTDTQYF.

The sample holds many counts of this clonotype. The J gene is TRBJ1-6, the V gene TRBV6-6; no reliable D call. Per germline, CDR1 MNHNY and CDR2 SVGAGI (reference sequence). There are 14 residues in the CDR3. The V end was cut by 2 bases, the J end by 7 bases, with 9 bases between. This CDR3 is CASSYGSRNSPLHF. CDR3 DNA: TGTGCCAGCAGTTACGGGTCAAGAAATTCACCCCTCCACTTT.

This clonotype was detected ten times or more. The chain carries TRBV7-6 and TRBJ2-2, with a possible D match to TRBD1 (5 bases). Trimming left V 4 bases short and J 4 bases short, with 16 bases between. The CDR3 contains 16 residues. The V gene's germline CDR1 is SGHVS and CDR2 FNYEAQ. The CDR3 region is CASSSPGHGPTGELFF. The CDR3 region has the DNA TGTGCCAGCAGCTCGCCCGGACACGGACCCACCGGGGAGCTGTTTTTT.

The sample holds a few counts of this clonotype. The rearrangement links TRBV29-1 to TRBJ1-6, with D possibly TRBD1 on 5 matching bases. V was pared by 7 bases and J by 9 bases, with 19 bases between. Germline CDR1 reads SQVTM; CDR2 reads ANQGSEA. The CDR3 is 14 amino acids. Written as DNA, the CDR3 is TGCAGCGCTGGCCTCTGGACATGCCGTTCACCCCTCCACTTT. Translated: CSAGLWTCRSPLHF.

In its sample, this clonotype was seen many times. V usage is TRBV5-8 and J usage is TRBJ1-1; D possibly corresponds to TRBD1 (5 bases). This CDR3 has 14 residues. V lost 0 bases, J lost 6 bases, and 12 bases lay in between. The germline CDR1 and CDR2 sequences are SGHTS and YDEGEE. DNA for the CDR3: TGTGCCAGCAGCTTGGGTACCGGGGACTCTGAAGCTTTCTTT. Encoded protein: CASSLGTGDSEAFF.

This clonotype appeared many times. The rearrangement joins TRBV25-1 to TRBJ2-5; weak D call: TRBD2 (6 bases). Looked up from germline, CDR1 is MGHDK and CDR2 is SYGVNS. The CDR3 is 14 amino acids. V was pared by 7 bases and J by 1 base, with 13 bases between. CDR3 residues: CASNSGLPQETQYF. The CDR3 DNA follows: TGTGCCAGCAACTCGGGACTGCCCCAAGAGACCCAGTACTTC.

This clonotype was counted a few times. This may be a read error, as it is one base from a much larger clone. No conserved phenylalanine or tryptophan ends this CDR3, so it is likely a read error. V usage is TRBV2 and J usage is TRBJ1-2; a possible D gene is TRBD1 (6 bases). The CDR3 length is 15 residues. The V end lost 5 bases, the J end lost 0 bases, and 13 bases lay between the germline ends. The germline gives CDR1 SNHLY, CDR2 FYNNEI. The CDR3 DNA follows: TGTGCCAGCAGTTACCTACAGGGAGCTAACTATGGCTACACCCTC. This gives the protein CASSYLQGANYGYTL.

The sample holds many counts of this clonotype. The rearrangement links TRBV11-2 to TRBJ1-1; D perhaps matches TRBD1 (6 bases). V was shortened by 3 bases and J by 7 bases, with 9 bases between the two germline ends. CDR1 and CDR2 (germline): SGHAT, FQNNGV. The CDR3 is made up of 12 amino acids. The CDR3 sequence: CASSFTGYEAFF. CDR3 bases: TGTGCCAGCAGCTTTACAGGGTATGAAGCTTTCTTT.

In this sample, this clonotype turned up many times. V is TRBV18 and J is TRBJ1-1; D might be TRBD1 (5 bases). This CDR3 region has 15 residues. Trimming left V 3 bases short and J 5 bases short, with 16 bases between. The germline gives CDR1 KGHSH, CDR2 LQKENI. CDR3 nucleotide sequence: TGTGCCAGCTCACCGTCTGGGGGGTTGGATACTGAAGCTTTCTTT. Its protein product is CASSPSGGLDTEAFF.

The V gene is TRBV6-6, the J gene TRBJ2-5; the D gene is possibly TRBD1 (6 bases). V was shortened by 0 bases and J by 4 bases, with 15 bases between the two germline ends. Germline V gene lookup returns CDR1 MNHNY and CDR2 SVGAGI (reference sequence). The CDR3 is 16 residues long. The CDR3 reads CASSYSVRGFGETQYF. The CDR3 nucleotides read TGTGCCAGCAGTTACTCGGTCAGGGGATTTGGAGAGACCCAGTACTTC.

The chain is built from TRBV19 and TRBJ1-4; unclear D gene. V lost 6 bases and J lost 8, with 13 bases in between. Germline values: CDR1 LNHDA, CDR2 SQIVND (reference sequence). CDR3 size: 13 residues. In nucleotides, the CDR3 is TGTGCCAGTAGGACGGACGGATGGGAAAAACTGTTTTTT. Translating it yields CASRTDGWEKLFF.

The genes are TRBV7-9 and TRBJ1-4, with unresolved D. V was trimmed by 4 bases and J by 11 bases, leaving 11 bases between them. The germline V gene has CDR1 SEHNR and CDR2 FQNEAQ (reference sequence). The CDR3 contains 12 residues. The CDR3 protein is CASSWRGNKLFF. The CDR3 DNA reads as TGTGCCAGCAGCTGGAGAGGGAACAAACTGTTTTTT.

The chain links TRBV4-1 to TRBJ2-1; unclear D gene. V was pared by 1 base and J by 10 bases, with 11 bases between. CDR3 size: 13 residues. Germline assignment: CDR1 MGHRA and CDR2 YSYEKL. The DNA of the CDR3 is TGCGCCAGCAGCCAAGGGAACGCTTGGGAGCAGTTCTTC. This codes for CASSQGNAWEQFF.

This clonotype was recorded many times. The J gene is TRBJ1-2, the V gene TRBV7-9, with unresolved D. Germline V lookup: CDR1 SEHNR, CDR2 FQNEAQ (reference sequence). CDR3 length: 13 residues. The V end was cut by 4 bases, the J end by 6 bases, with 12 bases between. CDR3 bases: TGTGCCAGCAGCTCGAGTTTGTGGAATGGCTACACCTTC. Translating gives CASSSSLWNGYTF.

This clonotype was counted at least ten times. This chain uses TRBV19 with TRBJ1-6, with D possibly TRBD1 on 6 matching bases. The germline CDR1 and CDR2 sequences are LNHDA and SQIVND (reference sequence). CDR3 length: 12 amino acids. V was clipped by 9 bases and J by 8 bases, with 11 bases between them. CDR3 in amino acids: CASSNRDSPLHF. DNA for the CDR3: TGTGCCAGCTCCAACAGGGATTCACCCCTCCACTTT.

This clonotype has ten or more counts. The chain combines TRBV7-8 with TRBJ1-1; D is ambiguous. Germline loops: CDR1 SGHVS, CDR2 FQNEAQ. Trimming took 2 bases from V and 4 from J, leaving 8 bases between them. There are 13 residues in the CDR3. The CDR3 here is CASSLWRSTEAFF. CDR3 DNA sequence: TGTGCCAGCAGCTTATGGAGGAGCACTGAAGCTTTCTTT.

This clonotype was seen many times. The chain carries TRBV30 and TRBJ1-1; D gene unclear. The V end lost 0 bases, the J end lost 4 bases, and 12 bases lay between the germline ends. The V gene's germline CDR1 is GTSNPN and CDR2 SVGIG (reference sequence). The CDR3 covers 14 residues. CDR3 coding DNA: TGTGCCTGGAGTGTAGCCCTACGGGGCACTGAAGCTTTCTTT. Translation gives CAWSVALRGTEAFF.

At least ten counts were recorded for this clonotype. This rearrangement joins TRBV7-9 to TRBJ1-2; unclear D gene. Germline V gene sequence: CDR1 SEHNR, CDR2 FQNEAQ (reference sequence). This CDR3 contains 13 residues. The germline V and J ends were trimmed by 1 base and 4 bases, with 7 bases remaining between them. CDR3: CASSLEVFYGYTF. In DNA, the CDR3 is TGTGCCAGCAGCTTAGAGGTCTTCTATGGCTACACCTTC.

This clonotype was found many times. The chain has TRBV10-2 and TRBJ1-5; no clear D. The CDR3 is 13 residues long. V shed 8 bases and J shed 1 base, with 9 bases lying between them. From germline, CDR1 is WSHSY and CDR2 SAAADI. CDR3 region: CASGGPSNQPQHF. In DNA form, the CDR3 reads TGCGCCAGCGGTGGACCGAGCAATCAGCCCCAGCATTTT.

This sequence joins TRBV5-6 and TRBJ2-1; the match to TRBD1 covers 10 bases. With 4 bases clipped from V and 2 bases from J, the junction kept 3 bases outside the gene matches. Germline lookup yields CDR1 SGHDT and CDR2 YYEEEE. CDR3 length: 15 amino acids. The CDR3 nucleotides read TGTGCCAGCAGCGGAGGACAGGGGGCCTACAATGAGCAGTTCTTC. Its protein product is CASSGGQGAYNEQFF. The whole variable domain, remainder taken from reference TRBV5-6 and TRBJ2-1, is DAGVTQSPTHLIKTRGQQVTLRCSPKSGHDTVSWYQQALGQGPQFIFQYYEEEERQRGNFPDRFSGHQFPNYSSELNVNALLLGDSALYLCASSGGQGAYNEQFFGPGTRLTVL.